A selection of T cell receptor beta chains follows, all from one sample in a study of technical replicates of blood from several donors. Assay: immunoSEQ multiplex PCR; the TCRdb copy retains only in-frame clones and omits some. The data contain over 75,000 clones, nearly 98% of them singletons. Sequencing was carried out using T cells isolated from PBMCs. The receptors here all came from a human donor in good health. CDR3s include the opening cysteine and the closing phenylalanine or tryptophan. Each record gives: CDR3 DNA, CDR3 protein, J gene, V gene, D gene, clone size. The D gene is left open where the match is weak. The size of a clone is reported for some rows only, either as once, few or many, or as a class for expanded clones.

CDR3nt: TGTGCCAGCAGTCCCGGGACTGCCTACGAGCAGTACTTC; CDR3aa: CASSPGTAYEQYF; j_gene: TRBJ2-7; v_gene: TRBV6-6; d_gene: -; abundance: once
CDR3nt: TGCGCCAGCAGCTTGGGGGGACAGTTACTACGAGAGCAGTACTTC; CDR3aa: CASSLGGQLLREQYF; j_gene: TRBJ2-7; v_gene: TRBV5-1; d_gene: TRBD1; abundance: -
CDR3nt: TGTGCCAGCAGCCCGGGTAGCTCCTACAATGAGCAGTTCTTC; CDR3aa: CASSPGSSYNEQFF; j_gene: TRBJ2-1; v_gene: TRBV9; d_gene: -; abundance: -
CDR3nt: TGTGCCAGCACCGGGACAGGAGCCTATGGCTACACCTTC; CDR3aa: CASTGTGAYGYTF; j_gene: TRBJ1-2; v_gene: TRBV7-9; d_gene: TRBD1; abundance: once
CDR3nt: TGTGCCAGCAGTGCGACAGGGAGAGAGCAGTACTTC; CDR3aa: CASSATGREQYF; j_gene: TRBJ2-7; v_gene: TRBV6-6; d_gene: TRBD1; abundance: -
CDR3nt: TGTGCCACCAGCAGAGGACAGGGGGCTTTGAATGAGCAGTTCTTC; CDR3aa: CATSRGQGALNEQFF; j_gene: TRBJ2-1; v_gene: TRBV15; d_gene: TRBD1; abundance: -
CDR3nt: TGTGCCAGCAGCCCCCTCGTCCGCGGGACAGGGGGCCACAATGAGCAGTTCTTC; CDR3aa: CASSPLVRGTGGHNEQFF; j_gene: TRBJ2-1; v_gene: TRBV13; d_gene: TRBD1; abundance: -
CDR3nt: TGTGCCAGCAGCTTATACAGCGGGGGCGCTTATACGCAGTATTTT; CDR3aa: CASSLYSGGAYTQYF; j_gene: TRBJ2-3; v_gene: TRBV11-2; d_gene: TRBD2; abundance: -
CDR3nt: TGTGCCAGTAGTATAGACAGGTGGGACACTGAAGCTTTCTTT; CDR3aa: CASSIDRWDTEAFF; j_gene: TRBJ1-1; v_gene: TRBV19; d_gene: -; abundance: -
CDR3nt: TGCAGCGTTGCGGGGGTTAACACTGAAGCTTTCTTT; CDR3aa: CSVAGVNTEAFF; j_gene: TRBJ1-1; v_gene: TRBV29-1; d_gene: -; abundance: -
CDR3nt: TGTGCCAGCAGCCCACGGGACAGTGCCTACGAGCAGTACTTC; CDR3aa: CASSPRDSAYEQYF; j_gene: TRBJ2-7; v_gene: TRBV7-6; d_gene: TRBD1; abundance: -
CDR3nt: TGCGCCAGCAGCTTGATCAGACTAGCGGGGGGGCCGGCCGGGGAGCTGTTTTTT; CDR3aa: CASSLIRLAGGPAGELFF; j_gene: TRBJ2-2; v_gene: TRBV5-1; d_gene: TRBD2; abundance: -
CDR3nt: TGTGCCAGCAGTTACGGACAGGGGGCTGAAGCTTTCTTT; CDR3aa: CASSYGQGAEAFF; j_gene: TRBJ1-1; v_gene: TRBV6-5; d_gene: TRBD1; abundance: -
CDR3nt: TGTGCCAGCAGCTTGGTTTATTGGGGAGGCACTGAAGCTTTCTTT; CDR3aa: CASSLVYWGGTEAFF; j_gene: TRBJ1-1; v_gene: TRBV5-5; d_gene: -; abundance: few
CDR3nt: TGTGCCAGCAGTGGGACTAGCGGGGGAGGGGGTGAGCAGTTCTTC; CDR3aa: CASSGTSGGGGEQFF; j_gene: TRBJ2-1; v_gene: TRBV28; d_gene: TRBD2; abundance: -
CDR3nt: TGCGCCAGCAGCCAAGATATTTTGCCGGGACAGACAACTATGAACACTGAAGCTTTCTTT; CDR3aa: CASSQDILPGQTTMNTEAFF; j_gene: TRBJ1-1; v_gene: TRBV4-1; d_gene: TRBD1; abundance: -
CDR3nt: TGTGCCAGCAGCTTAGTTTTTGGGGGCAGCCATGCCGAGCAGTACTTC; CDR3aa: CASSLVFGGSHAEQYF; j_gene: TRBJ2-7; v_gene: TRBV7-8; d_gene: -; abundance: -
CDR3nt: TGTGCCAGTAGTATTAATCTTGTTAGCACAGATACGCAGTATTTT; CDR3aa: CASSINLVSTDTQYF; j_gene: TRBJ2-3; v_gene: TRBV19; d_gene: -; abundance: few
CDR3nt: TGTGCCAGCAGCTTAAGCGGAGCTAACTATGGCTACACCTTC; CDR3aa: CASSLSGANYGYTF; j_gene: TRBJ1-2; v_gene: TRBV11-2; d_gene: -; abundance: -
CDR3nt: TGTGCCAGTAGTTTTCCTGGAGGCAATCAGCCCCAGCATTTT; CDR3aa: CASSFPGGNQPQHF; j_gene: TRBJ1-5; v_gene: TRBV19; d_gene: -; abundance: -
CDR3nt: TGTGCCAGCAGCTTGGGGGGGAGGAGTAGCACAGATACGCAGTATTTT; CDR3aa: CASSLGGRSSTDTQYF; j_gene: TRBJ2-3; v_gene: TRBV5-5; d_gene: -; abundance: -
CDR3nt: TGTGCCTGGAGTGTCGTGGAGGGAGGGATTCCCCAGCATTTT; CDR3aa: CAWSVVEGGIPQHF; j_gene: TRBJ1-5; v_gene: TRBV30; d_gene: -; abundance: -
CDR3nt: TGTGCCAGCAGTGAAAAATTGGGGAGCCCCTCGGGCAGCTCCTATAATTCACCCCTCCACTTT; CDR3aa: CASSEKLGSPSGSSYNSPLHF; j_gene: TRBJ1-6; v_gene: TRBV6-1; d_gene: -; abundance: -
CDR3nt: TGTGCCAGCAGACCCAACAGCGGTGGTGTGTATGAAGCTTTCTTT; CDR3aa: CASRPNSGGVYEAFF; j_gene: TRBJ1-1; v_gene: TRBV6-5; d_gene: -; abundance: -
CDR3nt: TGTGCCAGCAGTTTGAGCACCGGGACTAGCGGGAGTTTAGCGTTCTTC; CDR3aa: CASSLSTGTSGSLAFF; j_gene: TRBJ2-1; v_gene: TRBV28; d_gene: TRBD2; abundance: -
CDR3nt: TGCGCCAGCAGCTTGGTCCTAGCGGGAGCCAGCTCCTACAATGAGCAGTTCTTC; CDR3aa: CASSLVLAGASSYNEQFF; j_gene: TRBJ2-1; v_gene: TRBV5-1; d_gene: TRBD2; abundance: -
CDR3nt: TGTGCCATCAGTGAGCGTCGGGATGACACTGAAGCTTTCTTT; CDR3aa: CAISERRDDTEAFF; j_gene: TRBJ1-1; v_gene: TRBV10-3; d_gene: -; abundance: -
CDR3nt: TGTGCCAGCAGCCTCCTTCCCCCGAGGAGCTACACCTTC; CDR3aa: CASSLLPPRSYTF; j_gene: TRBJ1-2; v_gene: TRBV7-8; d_gene: -; abundance: -
CDR3nt: TGTGCCAGCAGTTACTCGAGATCCCCCGAGCAGTACTTC; CDR3aa: CASSYSRSPEQYF; j_gene: TRBJ2-7; v_gene: TRBV6-5; d_gene: -; abundance: -
CDR3nt: TGTGCTAGTGGTTTGGTAACGGCAGGGAAACTGTTTTTT; CDR3aa: CASGLVTAGKLFF; j_gene: TRBJ1-4; v_gene: TRBV12-5; d_gene: -; abundance: -
CDR3nt: TGTGCCAGCAGCTCGGGGGTGAACACTGAAGCTTTCTTT; CDR3aa: CASSSGVNTEAFF; j_gene: TRBJ1-1; v_gene: TRBV7-9; d_gene: -; abundance: -
CDR3nt: TGTGCCAGCAGCTCAGGGGGATTCCGGGACAGGAACTACGAGCAGTACTTC; CDR3aa: CASSSGGFRDRNYEQYF; j_gene: TRBJ2-7; v_gene: TRBV11-3; d_gene: TRBD1; abundance: -